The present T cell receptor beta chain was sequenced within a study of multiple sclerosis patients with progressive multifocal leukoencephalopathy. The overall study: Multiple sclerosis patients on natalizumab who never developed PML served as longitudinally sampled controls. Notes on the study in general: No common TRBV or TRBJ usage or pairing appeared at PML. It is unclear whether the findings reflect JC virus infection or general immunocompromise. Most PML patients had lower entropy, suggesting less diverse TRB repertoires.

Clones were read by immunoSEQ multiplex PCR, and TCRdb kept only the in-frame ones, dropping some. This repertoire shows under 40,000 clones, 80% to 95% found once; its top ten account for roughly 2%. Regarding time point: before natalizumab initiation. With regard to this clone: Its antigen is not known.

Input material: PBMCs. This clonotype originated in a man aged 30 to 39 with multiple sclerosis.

CDR3 region: CASSPGWGSTEAFF. CDR3 nucleotides: TGTGCCAGCAGCCCCGGGTGGGGGAGCACTGAAGCTTTCTTT. V gene TRBV7-2 combines with J gene TRBJ1-1, with D possibly being TRBD1 (5 bases). V dropped 5 bases and J dropped 4 bases, with 14 bases sitting between them. CDR3 length equals 14 residues. Germline assignment: CDR1 SGHTA and CDR2 FQGNSA.